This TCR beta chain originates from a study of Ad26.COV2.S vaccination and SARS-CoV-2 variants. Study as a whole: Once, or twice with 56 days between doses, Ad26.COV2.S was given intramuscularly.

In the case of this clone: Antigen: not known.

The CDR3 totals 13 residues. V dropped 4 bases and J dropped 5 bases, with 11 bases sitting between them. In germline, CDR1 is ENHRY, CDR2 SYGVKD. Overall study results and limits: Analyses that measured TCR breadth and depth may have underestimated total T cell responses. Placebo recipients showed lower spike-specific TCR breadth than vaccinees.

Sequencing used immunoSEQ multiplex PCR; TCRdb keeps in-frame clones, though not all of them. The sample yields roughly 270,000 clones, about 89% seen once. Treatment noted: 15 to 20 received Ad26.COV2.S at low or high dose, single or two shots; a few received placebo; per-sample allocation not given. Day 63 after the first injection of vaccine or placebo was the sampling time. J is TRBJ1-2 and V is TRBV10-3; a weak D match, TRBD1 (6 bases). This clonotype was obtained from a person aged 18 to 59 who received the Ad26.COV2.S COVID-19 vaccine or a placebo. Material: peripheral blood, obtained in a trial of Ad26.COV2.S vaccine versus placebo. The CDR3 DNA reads TGTGCCATCAGTGCAGGGGCTGGGTATGGCTACACCTTC. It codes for CAISAGAGYGYTF.